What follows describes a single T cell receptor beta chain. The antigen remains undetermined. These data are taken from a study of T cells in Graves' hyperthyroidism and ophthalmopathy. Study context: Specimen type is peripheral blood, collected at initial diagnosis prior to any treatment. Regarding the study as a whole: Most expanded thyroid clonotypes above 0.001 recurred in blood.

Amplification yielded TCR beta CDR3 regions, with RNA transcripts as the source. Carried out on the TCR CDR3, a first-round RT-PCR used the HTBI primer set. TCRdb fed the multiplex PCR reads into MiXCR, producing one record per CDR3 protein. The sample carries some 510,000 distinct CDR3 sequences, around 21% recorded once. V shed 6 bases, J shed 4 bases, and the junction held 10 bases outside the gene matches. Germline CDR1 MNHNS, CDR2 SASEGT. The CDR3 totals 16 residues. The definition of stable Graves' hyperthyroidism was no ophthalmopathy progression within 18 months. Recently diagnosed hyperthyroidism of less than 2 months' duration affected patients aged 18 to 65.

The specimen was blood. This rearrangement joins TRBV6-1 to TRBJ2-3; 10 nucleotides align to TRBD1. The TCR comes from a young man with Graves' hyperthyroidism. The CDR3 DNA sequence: TGTGCCAGCAGGCCGATCACGGGACAGGGGCCAGATACGCAGTATTTT. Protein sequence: CASRPITGQGPDTQYF.